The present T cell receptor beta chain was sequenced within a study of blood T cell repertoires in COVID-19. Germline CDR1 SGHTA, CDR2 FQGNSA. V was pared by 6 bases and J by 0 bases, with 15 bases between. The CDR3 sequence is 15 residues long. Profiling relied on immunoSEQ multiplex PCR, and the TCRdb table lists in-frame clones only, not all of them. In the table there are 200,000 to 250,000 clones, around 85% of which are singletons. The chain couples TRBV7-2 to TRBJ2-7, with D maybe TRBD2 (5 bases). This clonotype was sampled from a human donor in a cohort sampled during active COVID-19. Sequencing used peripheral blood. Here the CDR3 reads CASSVGPADSYEQYF. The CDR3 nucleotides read TGTGCCAGCAGTGTAGGCCCAGCGGACTCCTACGAGCAGTACTTC.